The clone carrying this T cell receptor (beta chain) was counted only a few times. Its antigen is unidentified. The sample comes from a study of blood T cells in healthy people across ages. Study findings and constraints: The long-lived group displayed more naive CD4+ cells, plus higher diversity, than the aged donors did. Total diversity from one million sequenced T cells was likely underestimated.

The authors ran a second PCR of roughly 6 to 12 cycles using a sample-barcoded 5' primer and a J-beta primer mix. Each CDR3 protein gets one entry after TCRdb re-called the 5' RACE reads with MiXCR. The sample consists of about a million distinct CDR3 sequences, roughly 43% of them appearing once. The sample was blood. This receptor was taken from a man younger than 45 in good health.

The CDR3 protein is CASSQGGVSNQPQHF. The CDR3 DNA sequence: TGTGCCAGCAGCCAAGGGGGCGTTAGCAATCAGCCCCAGCATTTT. The chain joins TRBV4-2 to TRBJ1-5; possibly TRBD1 for D (5 bases). In germline, CDR1 is LGHNA, CDR2 YNFKEQ. Deletions cut 1 base from V and 0 bases from J, with 7 bases between. The CDR3 is 15 residues long.